Below are 4 T cell receptor beta chains sequenced from a single sample in a study of blood T cell repertoires in COVID-19. Assay used: immunoSEQ multiplex PCR; TCRdb lists only in-frame clones, some missing. The data contain about 220,000 clones, approximately 83% of them seen just once; the ten biggest clones take up around 3.4%. Specimen: PBMCs or T cells enriched from blood (not recorded which). These receptors all come from a woman aged 55-75 years who had recovered from COVID-19.

This rearrangement joins TRBV24-1 to TRBJ2-2; possible D gene TRBD2, 5 bases. The germline gives CDR1 KGHDR, CDR2 SFDVKD. The CDR3 loop spans 15 amino acids. Deletions cut 3 bases from V and 1 base from J, with 8 bases between. The CDR3 loop reads CATSDPAGNTGELFF. In DNA form, the CDR3 reads TGTGCCACCAGTGATCCGGCGGGGAACACCGGGGAGCTGTTTTTT.

The genes are TRBV30 and TRBJ2-1; TRBD2 might be the D (6 bases). Germline V CDR1 and CDR2: GTSNPN, SVGIG (reference sequence). The CDR3 spans 13 residues. Trimming removed 5 bases from V and 5 bases from J, with 13 bases in between. CDR3 amino acids: CAWGTDLNNEQFF. The CDR3 DNA reads TGTGCCTGGGGGACTGACCTGAACAATGAGCAGTTCTTC.

The chain uses TRBV20-1 and TRBJ2-5; D remains unclear. Per germline, CDR1 DFQATT and CDR2 SNEGSKA (reference sequence). This CDR3 has 11 amino acids. The V end was cut by 7 bases, the J end by 5 bases, with 11 bases between. The CDR3 loop is CSVSDRETQYF. The CDR3 nucleotides are TGCAGTGTGAGCGATCGGGAGACCCAGTACTTC.

V gene TRBV5-5 combines with J gene TRBJ1-5; 7 bases match TRBD1. The CDR3 totals 15 residues. From germline, CDR1 is SGHKS and CDR2 YYEKEE (reference sequence). After removal of 0 bases from V and 4 bases from J, the junction contained 4 bases not matched to a gene. Here the CDR3 reads CASSLETGMNQPQHF. The CDR3 region has the DNA TGTGCCAGCAGCTTGGAGACAGGGATGAATCAGCCCCAGCATTTT.